These 16 T cell receptor beta chains were sequenced from one sample in a study of T cell responses to AZD1222 COVID-19 vaccine. Profiled with immunoSEQ multiplex PCR; TCRdb holds only in-frame clones, not every one. The sample consists of over 110,000 clones, approximately 89% of them appearing once. Here the sequenced sample was peripheral blood, taken on day 0 of AZD1222 vaccination. All receptors come from an adult in good health.

This CDR3 is CASSPWTDANYGYTF. Here the CDR3 DNA reads TGTGCCAGCTCACCATGGACAGACGCTAACTATGGCTACACCTTC. The chain employs TRBV18 and TRBJ1-2, with D perhaps matching TRBD1 (6 bases). Germline CDR1 is KGHSH and CDR2 is LQKENI. The CDR3 contains 15 residues. V gave up 2 bases and J gave up 0 bases, with 10 bases separating them.

The chain employs TRBV7-2 and TRBJ1-4; D is uncertain. The CDR3 contains 15 residues. Trimming took off 5 bases at V and 7 bases at J, with 17 bases between the two ends. Looked up from germline, CDR1 is SGHTA and CDR2 is FQGNSA. The CDR3 bases are TGTGCCAGCAGCCCTGGTGGGAGTAACAGTGAAAAACTGTTTTTT. It translates to CASSPGGSNSEKLFF. The complete variable domain, with remaining parts taken from reference TRBV7-2 and TRBJ1-4, reads GAGVSQSPSNKVTEKGKDVELRCDPISGHTALYWYRQSLGQGLEFLIYFQGNSAPDKSGLPSDRFSAERTGGSVSTLTIQRTQQEDSAVYLCASSPGGSNSEKLFFGSGTQLSVL.

The chain recombines TRBV2 with TRBJ1-2; tentative D call: TRBD1 (6 bases). The CDR3 length is 15 residues. Trimming shortened V by 2 bases and J by 4 bases, and 14 bases separated the two germline ends. From germline, CDR1 is SNHLY and CDR2 FYNNEI. The CDR3 sequence: CASSERTDGAYGYTF. DNA of the CDR3: TGTGCCAGCAGTGAAAGGACAGACGGGGCCTATGGCTACACCTTC.

This chain joins TRBV6-5 and TRBJ2-3; 10 nucleotides agree with TRBD2. The CDR3 loop spans 15 amino acids. Unmatched junction bases numbered 0, after V lost 3 bases and J lost 0 bases. Germline loops: CDR1 MNHEY, CDR2 SVGAGI. This CDR3 reads CASSYSGGSTDTQYF. The CDR3 DNA sequence: TGTGCCAGCAGTTATAGCGGGGGGAGCACAGATACGCAGTATTTT.

The V gene is TRBV27, the J gene TRBJ2-7, with 11 bases aligning to TRBD2. Germline V gene sequence: CDR1 MNHEY, CDR2 SMNVEV (reference sequence). Trimming cost V 2 bases and J 4 bases; bases outside gene matches: 4. There are 15 residues in the CDR3. Here the CDR3 reads CASSLTSGSWYEQYF. CDR3 bases: TGTGCCAGCAGTTTAACTAGCGGGAGTTGGTACGAGCAGTACTTC.

This chain uses TRBV7-9 with TRBJ1-2; TRBD1 matches 10 bases. J lost 8 bases, V lost 0 bases, and 3 bases had no gene match. There are 14 residues in the CDR3. CDR1 is SEHNR and CDR2 is FQNEAQ in the germline V gene (reference sequence). CDR3 bases: TGTGCCAGCAGCTTAGCGGGACAGGGGAGGGGCTACACCTTC. It translates to CASSLAGQGRGYTF.

The genes are TRBV3-1 (or the pseudogene TRBV3-2) and TRBJ1-5, with D uncertain. The ends were cut back, 1 base at V and 5 bases at J, with 6 bases in the middle. This CDR3 spans 13 amino acids. The germline gives CDR1 LGHDT, CDR2 YNNKEL (reference sequence). As DNA, the CDR3 is TGTGCCAGCAGCCAAGCGTACGATCAGCCCCAGCATTTT. Its protein product is CASSQAYDQPQHF.

The CDR3 DNA reads as TGTGCCAGCAGCCCCCAGGGGGGGATCAATGAGCAGTTCTTC. This encodes CASSPQGGINEQFF. The chain couples TRBV7-3 to TRBJ2-1; D tentatively reads TRBD1 or TRBD2 (7 bases each). Germline V gene data show CDR1 as SGHTA and CDR2 as FQGTGA. This CDR3 is built from 14 residues. Trimming removed 5 bases from V and 6 bases from J, with 14 bases in between.

The J gene is TRBJ2-5, the V gene TRBV2; D assignment may be TRBD1 or TRBD2 (5 bases each). CDR1 and CDR2 from the germline V gene are SNHLY and FYNNEI. The germline V and J ends were trimmed by 6 bases and 5 bases, with 22 bases remaining between them. CDR3 length: 16 residues. CDR3 loop: CASRRKAGTTLETQYF. The CDR3 region has the DNA TGTGCCAGCAGACGAAAGGCAGGGACCACCTTGGAGACCCAGTACTTC. The complete variable domain, with remaining parts taken from reference TRBV2 and TRBJ2-5, reads EPEVTQTPSHQVTQMGQEVILRCVPISNHLYFYWYRQILGQKVEFLVSFYNNEISEKSEIFDDQFSVERPDGSNFTLKIRSTKLEDSAMYFCASRRKAGTTLETQYFGPGTRLLVL.

The gene calls are TRBV2 and TRBJ1-6; no firm D call. The CDR3 is made up of 16 amino acids. In germline, CDR1 is SNHLY, CDR2 FYNNEI. Trimming shortened V by 6 bases and J by 8 bases, and 20 bases separated the two germline ends. The CDR3 reads CASRRDTGDWDSPLHF. CDR3 DNA sequence: TGTGCCAGCAGGCGCGACACCGGGGATTGGGATTCACCCCTCCACTTT.

This rearrangement joins TRBV28 to TRBJ1-1; D is undetermined. V dropped 5 bases and J dropped 10 bases, with 20 bases sitting between them. The germline V gene encodes CDR1 MDHEN and CDR2 SYDVKM. There are 14 residues in the CDR3. CDR3 DNA sequence: TGTGCCAGCAGTCCCGAGATTGCGGTAAAGCCAGCTTTCTTT. Its protein product is CASSPEIAVKPAFF.

This chain joins TRBV24-1 and TRBJ2-5; tentatively, D is TRBD2 (7 bases). The germline V and J ends were trimmed by 1 base and 4 bases, with 12 bases remaining between them. CDR3 size: 15 residues. The germline gives CDR1 KGHDR, CDR2 SFDVKD. The CDR3 region is CATSDFRGAGETQYF. As DNA, the CDR3 is TGTGCCACCAGTGATTTTCGGGGGGCCGGAGAGACCCAGTACTTC.

The rearrangement uses TRBV15 and TRBJ2-7; no reliable D call. The CDR3 covers 12 residues. Germline V gene data show CDR1 as LNHNV and CDR2 as YYDKDF (reference sequence). V shed 0 bases and J shed 5 bases, with 5 bases lying between them. The CDR3 region has the DNA TGTGCCACCAGCAGAGAAGGGAACGAGCAGTACTTC. This sequence encodes CATSREGNEQYF.

This clone has only one observation. As DNA, the CDR3 is TGTGCCAGCAGCCCCGTGGCAGGGGCCTACGAGCAGTACTTC. Protein sequence: CASSPVAGAYEQYF. The chain uses TRBV11-2 and TRBJ2-7; possibly TRBD1 for D (6 bases). CDR1 and CDR2 from the germline V gene are SGHAT and FQNNGV. The CDR3 runs 14 residues. V was trimmed by 5 bases and J by 2 bases, leaving 13 bases between them.

The chain joins TRBV11-3 to TRBJ1-2; D is undetermined. The V and J ends lost 2 bases and 6 bases respectively, with 16 bases between them. This CDR3 spans 15 amino acids. Germline V gene data show CDR1 as SGHNT and CDR2 as YENEEA. The CDR3, as DNA: TGTGCCAGCAGCTTACGAGTCGGGATATATGATGGCTACACCTTC. Translating gives CASSLRVGIYDGYTF. The full variable domain, rest sourced from reference TRBV11-3 and TRBJ1-2, is EAGVVQSPRYKIIEKKQPVAFWCNPISGHNTLYWYLQNLGQGPELLIRYENEEAVDDSQLPKDRFSAERLKGVDSTLKIQPAELGDSAVYLCASSLRVGIYDGYTFGSGTRLTVV.

This clone came up a few times. The gene calls are TRBV6-2 or TRBV6-3 and TRBJ2-5; TRBD2 matches at 8 bases. Looked up from germline, CDR1 is MNHEY and CDR2 is SVGEGT. V was clipped by 2 bases and J by 1 base; unmatched bases: 3. CDR3 length: 15 amino acids. The CDR3 nucleotides are TGTGCCAGCAGTTACGAAAGCGGGAGCCAAGAGACCCAGTACTTC. Amino acid sequence: CASSYESGSQETQYF.